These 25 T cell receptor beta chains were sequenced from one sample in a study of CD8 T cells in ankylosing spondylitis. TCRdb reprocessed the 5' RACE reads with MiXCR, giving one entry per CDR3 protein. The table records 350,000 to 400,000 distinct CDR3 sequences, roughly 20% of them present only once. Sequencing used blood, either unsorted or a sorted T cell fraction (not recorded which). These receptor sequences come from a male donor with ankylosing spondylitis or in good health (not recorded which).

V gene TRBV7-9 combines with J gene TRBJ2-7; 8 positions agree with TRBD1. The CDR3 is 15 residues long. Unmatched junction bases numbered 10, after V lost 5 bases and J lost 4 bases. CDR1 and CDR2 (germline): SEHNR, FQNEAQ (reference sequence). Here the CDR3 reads CASSHLQGEVYEQYF. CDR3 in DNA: TGTGCCAGCAGCCACCTACAGGGGGAGGTTTACGAGCAGTACTTC.

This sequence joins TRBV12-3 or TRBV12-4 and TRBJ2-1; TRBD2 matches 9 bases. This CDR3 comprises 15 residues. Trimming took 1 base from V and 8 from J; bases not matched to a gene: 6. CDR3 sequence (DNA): TGTGCCAGCAGTTTAGAGGGTAGCGGGGGACATGAGCAGTTCTTC. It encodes CASSLEGSGGHEQFF.

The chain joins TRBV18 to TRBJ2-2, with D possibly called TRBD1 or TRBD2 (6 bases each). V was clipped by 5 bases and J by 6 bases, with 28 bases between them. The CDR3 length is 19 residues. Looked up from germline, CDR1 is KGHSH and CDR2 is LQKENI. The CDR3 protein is CASSFRGRRGLSDAGELFF. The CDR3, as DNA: TGTGCCAGCTCATTCCGGGGGCGCCGGGGGCTCTCGGACGCCGGGGAGCTGTTTTTT. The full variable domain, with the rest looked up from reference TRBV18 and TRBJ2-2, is NAGVMQNPRHLVRRRGQEARLRCSPMKGHSHVYWYRQLPEEGLKFMVYLQKENIIDESGMPKERFSAEFPKEGPSILRIQQVVRGDSAAYFCASSFRGRRGLSDAGELFFGEGSRLTVL.

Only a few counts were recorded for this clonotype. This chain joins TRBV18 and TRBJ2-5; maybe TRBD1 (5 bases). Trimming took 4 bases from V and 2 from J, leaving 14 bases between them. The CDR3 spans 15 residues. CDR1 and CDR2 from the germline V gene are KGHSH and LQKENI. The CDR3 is CASSQTLDSQETQYF. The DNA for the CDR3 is TGTGCCAGCTCACAGACACTCGACAGTCAAGAGACCCAGTACTTC.

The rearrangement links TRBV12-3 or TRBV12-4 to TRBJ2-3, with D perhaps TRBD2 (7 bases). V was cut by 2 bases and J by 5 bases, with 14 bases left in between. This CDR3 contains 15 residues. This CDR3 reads CASSLKAGAGDTQYF. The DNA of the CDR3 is TGTGCCAGCAGTTTAAAGGCGGGGGCGGGAGATACGCAGTATTTT.

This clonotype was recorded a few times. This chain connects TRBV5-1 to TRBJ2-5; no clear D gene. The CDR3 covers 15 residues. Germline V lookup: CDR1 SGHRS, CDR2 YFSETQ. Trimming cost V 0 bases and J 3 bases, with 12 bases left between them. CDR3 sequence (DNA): TGCGCCAGCAGCTTGGGTACTATGGGTAAAGAGACCCAGTACTTC. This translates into CASSLGTMGKETQYF.

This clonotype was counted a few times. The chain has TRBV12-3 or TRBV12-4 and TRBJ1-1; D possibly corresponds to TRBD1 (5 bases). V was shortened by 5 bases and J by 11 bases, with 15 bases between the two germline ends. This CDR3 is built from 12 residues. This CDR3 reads CASSPDNPVAFF. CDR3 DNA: TGTGCCAGCAGTCCGGACAACCCGGTGGCTTTCTTT.

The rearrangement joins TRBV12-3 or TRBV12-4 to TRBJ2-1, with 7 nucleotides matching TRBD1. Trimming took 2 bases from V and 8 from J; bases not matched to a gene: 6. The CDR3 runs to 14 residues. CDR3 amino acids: CASSLSTGWDEQFF. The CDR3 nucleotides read TGTGCCAGCAGTTTATCGACAGGGTGGGATGAGCAGTTCTTC.

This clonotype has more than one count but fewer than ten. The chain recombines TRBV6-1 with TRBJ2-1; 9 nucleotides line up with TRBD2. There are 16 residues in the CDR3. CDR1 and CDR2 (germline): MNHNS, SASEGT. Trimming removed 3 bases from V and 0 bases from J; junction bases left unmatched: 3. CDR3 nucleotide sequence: TGTGCCAGCAGTGATTCTAGCGGGAACTCCTACAATGAGCAGTTCTTC. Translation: CASSDSSGNSYNEQFF.

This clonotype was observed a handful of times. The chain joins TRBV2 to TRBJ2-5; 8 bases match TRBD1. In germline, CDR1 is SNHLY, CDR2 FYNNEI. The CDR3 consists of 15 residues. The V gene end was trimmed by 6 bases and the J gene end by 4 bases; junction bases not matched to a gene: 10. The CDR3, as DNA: TGTGCCAGCAGGGGGACAGGCGGCGTGACAGAGACCCAGTACTTC. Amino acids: CASRGTGGVTETQYF.

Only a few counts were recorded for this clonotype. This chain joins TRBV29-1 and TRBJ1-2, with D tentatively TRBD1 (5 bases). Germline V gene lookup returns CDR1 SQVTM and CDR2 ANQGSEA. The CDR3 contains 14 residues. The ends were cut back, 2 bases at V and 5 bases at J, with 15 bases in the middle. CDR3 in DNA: TGCAGCGTTGAATCGTCCGGGACGGCTTATGGCTACACCTTC. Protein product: CSVESSGTAYGYTF.

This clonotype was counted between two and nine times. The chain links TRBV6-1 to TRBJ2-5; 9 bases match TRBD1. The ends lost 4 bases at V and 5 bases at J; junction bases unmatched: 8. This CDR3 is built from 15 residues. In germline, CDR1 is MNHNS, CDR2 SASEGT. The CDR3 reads CASSARDREGETQYF. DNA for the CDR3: TGTGCCAGCAGTGCCCGGGACAGGGAAGGGGAGACCCAGTACTTC.

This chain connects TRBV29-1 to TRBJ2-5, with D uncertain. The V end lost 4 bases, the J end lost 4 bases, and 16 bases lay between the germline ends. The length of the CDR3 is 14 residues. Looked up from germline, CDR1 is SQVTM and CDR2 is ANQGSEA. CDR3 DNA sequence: TGCAGCGTTGTACTCGGCGAAAAAGGAGAGACCCAGTACTTC. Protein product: CSVVLGEKGETQYF. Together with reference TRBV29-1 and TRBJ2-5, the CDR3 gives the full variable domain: SAVISQKPSRDICQRGTSLTIQCQVDSQVTMMFWYRQQPGQSLTLIATANQGSEATYESGFVIDKFPISRPNLTFSTLTVSNMSPEDSSIYLCSVVLGEKGETQYFGPGTRLLVL.

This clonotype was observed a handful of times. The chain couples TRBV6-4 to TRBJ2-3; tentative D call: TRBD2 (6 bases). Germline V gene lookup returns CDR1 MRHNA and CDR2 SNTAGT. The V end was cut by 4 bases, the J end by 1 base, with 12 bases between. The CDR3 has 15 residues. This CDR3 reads CASSAQGGGTDTQYF. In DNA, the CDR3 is TGTGCCAGCAGTGCCCAGGGAGGCGGCACAGATACGCAGTATTTT.

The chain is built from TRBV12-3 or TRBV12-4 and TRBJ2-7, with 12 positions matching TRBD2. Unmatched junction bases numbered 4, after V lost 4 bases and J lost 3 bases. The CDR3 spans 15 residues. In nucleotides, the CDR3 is TGTGCCAGCAGTTCGACTAGCGGGGGATTCTACGAGCAGTACTTC. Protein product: CASSSTSGGFYEQYF.

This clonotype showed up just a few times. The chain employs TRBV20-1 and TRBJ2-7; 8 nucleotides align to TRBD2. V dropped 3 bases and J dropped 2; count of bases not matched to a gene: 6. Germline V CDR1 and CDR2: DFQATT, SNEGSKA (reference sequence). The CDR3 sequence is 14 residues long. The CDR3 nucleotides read TGCAGTGCTAGGTTAGCGGGGCGACCCTACGAGCAGTACTTC. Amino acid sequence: CSARLAGRPYEQYF.

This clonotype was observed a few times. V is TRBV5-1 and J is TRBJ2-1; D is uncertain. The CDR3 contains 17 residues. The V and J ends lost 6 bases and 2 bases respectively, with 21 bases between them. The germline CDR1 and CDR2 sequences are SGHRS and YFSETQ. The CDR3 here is CASTPGITQSTYNEQFF. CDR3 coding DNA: TGCGCCAGCACTCCAGGCATCACACAGAGCACCTACAATGAGCAGTTCTTC.

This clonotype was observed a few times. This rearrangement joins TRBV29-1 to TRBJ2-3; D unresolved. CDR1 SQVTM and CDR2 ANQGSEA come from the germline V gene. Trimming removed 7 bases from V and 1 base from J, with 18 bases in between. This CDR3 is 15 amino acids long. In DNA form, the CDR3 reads TGCAGCGCCTACCCGGTCAGGTATGGCACAGATACGCAGTATTTT. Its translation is CSAYPVRYGTDTQYF.

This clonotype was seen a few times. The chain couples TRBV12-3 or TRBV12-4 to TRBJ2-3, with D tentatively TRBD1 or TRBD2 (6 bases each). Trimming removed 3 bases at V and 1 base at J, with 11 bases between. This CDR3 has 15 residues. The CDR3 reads CASSFMGGGTDTQYF. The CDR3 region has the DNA TGTGCCAGCAGTTTCATGGGGGGCGGCACAGATACGCAGTATTTT.

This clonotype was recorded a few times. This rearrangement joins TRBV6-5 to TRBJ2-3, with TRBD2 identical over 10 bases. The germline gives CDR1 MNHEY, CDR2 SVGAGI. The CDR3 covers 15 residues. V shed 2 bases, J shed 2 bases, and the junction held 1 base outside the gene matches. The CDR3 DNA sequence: TGTGCCAGCAGTTACACTAGCGGGGACACAGATACGCAGTATTTT. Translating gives CASSYTSGDTDTQYF.

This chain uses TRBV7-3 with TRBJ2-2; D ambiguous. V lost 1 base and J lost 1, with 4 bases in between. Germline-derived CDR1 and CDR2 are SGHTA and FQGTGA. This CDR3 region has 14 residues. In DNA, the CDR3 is TGTGCCAGCAGCTTAAAGGGGAACACCGGGGAGCTGTTTTTT. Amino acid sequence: CASSLKGNTGELFF.

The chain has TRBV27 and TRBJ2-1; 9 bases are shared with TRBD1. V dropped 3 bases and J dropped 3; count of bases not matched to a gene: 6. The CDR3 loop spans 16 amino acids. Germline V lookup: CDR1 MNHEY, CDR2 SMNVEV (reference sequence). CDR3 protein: CASSFTTGGHYNEQFF. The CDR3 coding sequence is TGTGCCAGCAGTTTCACGACAGGGGGGCACTACAATGAGCAGTTCTTC.

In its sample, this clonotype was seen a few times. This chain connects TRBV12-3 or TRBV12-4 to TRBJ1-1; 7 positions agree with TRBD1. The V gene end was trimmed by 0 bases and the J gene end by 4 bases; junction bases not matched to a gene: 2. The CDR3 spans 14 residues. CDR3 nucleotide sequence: TGTGCCAGCAGTTTAGCAGGGGGCAGCACTGAAGCTTTCTTT. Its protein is CASSLAGGSTEAFF.

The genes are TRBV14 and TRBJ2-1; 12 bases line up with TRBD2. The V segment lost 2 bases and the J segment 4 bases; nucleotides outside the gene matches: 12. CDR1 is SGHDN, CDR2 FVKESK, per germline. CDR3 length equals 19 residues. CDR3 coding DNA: TGTGCCAGCAGCCAACCCGGGACTAGCGGGCCCAGCCTTTACAATGAGCAGTTCTTC. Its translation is CASSQPGTSGPSLYNEQFF. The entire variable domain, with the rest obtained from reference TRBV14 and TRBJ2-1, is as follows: EAGVTQFPSHSVIEKGQTVTLRCDPISGHDNLYWYRRVMGKEIKFLLHFVKESKQDESGMPNNRFLAERTGGTYSTLKVQPAELEDSGVYFCASSQPGTSGPSLYNEQFFGPGTRLTVL.

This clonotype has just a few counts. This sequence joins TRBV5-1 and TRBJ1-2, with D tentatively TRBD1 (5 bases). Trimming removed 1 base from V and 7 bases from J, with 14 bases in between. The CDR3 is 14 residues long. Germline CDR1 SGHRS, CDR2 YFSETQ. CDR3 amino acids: CASSLPGQGGGYTF. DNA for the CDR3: TGCGCCAGCAGCTTGCCTGGGCAGGGAGGTGGCTACACCTTC. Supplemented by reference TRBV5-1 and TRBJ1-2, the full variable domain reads KAGVTQTPRYLIKTRGQQVTLSCSPISGHRSVSWYQQTPGQGLQFLFEYFSETQRNKGNFPGRFSGRQFSNSRSEMNVSTLELGDSALYLCASSLPGQGGGYTFGSGTRLTVV.